The sequence of this T cell receptor beta chain was determined in a study of blood T cells in healthy people across ages. Overall study results and limits: Unsorted PBMCs ruled out conclusive naive versus antigen-experienced comparison.

The donors, aged roughly 6 to 90, were healthy Caucasians from Russia. Trimming took off 4 bases at V and 4 bases at J, with 19 bases between the two ends. The germline CDR1 and CDR2 sequences are ENHRY and SYGVKD. The CDR3 is made up of 16 amino acids. A second PCR of roughly 7 to 11 cycles used a sample-barcoded 5' primer and a J-beta primer mix. TCRdb passed the 5' RACE reads through MiXCR, listing each CDR3 protein once. The sample yields more than 450,000 distinct CDR3 sequences, roughly a quarter seen once. This clonotype was observed a handful of times. Its target is not known. These data were also filed under a second study, of T cells of mothers and their children.

The sample taken for sequencing was blood. The receptor was isolated from a boy between 2 and 10 years old in good health. The chain links TRBV10-3 to TRBJ2-5; D is perhaps TRBD1 or TRBD2 (5 bases each). This chain's CDR3 is CAISGSPGRGRETQYF. DNA of the CDR3: TGTGCCATCAGTGGATCTCCGGGACGTGGGAGAGAGACCCAGTACTTC.